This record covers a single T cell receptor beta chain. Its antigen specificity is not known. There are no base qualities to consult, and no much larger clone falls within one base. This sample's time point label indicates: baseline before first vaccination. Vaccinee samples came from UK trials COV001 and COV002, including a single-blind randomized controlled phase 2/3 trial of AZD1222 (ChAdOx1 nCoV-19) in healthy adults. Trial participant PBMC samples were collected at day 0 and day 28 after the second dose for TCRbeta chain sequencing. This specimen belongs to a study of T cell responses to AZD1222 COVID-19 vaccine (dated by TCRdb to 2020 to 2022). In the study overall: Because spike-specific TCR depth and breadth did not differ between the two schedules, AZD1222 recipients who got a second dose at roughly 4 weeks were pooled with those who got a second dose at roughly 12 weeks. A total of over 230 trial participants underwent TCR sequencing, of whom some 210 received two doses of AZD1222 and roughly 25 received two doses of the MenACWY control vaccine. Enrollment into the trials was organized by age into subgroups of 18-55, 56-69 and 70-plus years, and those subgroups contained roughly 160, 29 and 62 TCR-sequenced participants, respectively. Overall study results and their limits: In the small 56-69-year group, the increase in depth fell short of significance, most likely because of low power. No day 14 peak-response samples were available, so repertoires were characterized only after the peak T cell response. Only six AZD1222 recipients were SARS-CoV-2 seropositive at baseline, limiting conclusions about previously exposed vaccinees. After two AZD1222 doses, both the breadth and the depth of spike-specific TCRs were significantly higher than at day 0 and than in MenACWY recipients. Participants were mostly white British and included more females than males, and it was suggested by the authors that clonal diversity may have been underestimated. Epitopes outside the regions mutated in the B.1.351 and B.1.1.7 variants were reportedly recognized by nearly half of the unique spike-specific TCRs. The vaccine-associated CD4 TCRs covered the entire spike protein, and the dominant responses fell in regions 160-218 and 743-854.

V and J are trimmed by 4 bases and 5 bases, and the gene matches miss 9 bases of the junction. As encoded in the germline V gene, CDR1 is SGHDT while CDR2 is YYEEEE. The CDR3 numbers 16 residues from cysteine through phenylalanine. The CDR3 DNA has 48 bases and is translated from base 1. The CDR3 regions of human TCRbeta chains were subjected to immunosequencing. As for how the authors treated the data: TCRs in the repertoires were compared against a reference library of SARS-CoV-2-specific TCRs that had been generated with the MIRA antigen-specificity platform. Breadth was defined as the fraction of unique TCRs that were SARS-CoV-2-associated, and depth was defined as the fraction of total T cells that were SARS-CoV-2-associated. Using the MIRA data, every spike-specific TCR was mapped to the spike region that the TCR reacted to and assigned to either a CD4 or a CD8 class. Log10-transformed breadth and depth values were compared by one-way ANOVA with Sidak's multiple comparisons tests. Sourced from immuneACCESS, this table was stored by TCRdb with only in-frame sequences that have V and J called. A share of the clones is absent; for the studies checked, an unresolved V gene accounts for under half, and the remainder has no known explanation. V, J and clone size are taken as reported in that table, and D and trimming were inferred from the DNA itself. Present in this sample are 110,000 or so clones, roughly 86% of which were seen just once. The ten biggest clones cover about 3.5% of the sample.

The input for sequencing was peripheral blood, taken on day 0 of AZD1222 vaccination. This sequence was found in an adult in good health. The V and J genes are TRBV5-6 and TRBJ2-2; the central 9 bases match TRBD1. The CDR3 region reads CASSTQGARYTGELFF. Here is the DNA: TGTGCCAGCAGCACACAGGGGGCGCGGTATACCGGGGAGCTGTTTTTT.